Presented here are 2 T cell receptor beta chains from one specimen sequenced in a study of T cell repertoires in cytomegalovirus infection. TCRdb reanalysed the reads using MiXCR and keeps one entry per CDR3 protein. The sample contains around 450,000 distinct CDR3 sequences, about 33% of which appear only once. The sample consisted of PBMCs. These receptor sequences come from a human donor in good health (CMV status not recorded). Some clones in this sample may be carry-over from other donors' samples.

This clonotype occurred a few times. The chain combines TRBV2 with TRBJ1-5, with TRBD1 as a possible D gene (5 bases). Looked up from germline, CDR1 is SNHLY and CDR2 is FYNNEI. The V gene lost 1 base and the J gene lost 0 bases, with 7 bases spanning the gap. The CDR3 totals 15 residues. As DNA, the CDR3 is TGTGCCAGCAGTGAAGAAGGGGATAGCAATCAGCCCCAGCATTTT. Translation gives CASSEEGDSNQPQHF.

With respect to this clonotype: This sequence may be a read error, since a much larger clone differs from it by one base. The CDR3 coding sequence is TGTGCCAGCAGTCCCCCGAACACTGTGAGCTCCTACAATGAGCCGTTCTTC. It specifies CASSPPNTVSSYNEPFF. The chain carries TRBV12-3 or TRBV12-4 and TRBJ2-1, with D unclear. The CDR3 spans 17 residues.